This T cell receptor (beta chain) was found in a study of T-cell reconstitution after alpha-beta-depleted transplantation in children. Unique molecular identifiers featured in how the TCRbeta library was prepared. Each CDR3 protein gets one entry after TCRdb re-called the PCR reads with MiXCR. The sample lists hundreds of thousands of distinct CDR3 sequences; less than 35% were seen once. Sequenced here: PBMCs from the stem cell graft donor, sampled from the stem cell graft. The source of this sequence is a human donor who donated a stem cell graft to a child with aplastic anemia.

CDR3 nucleotides: TGTGCCAGCAGTTACCCGGGTCCGGGTTCCGGTCCCTTATCCTACGAGCAGTACTTC. This codes for CASSYPGPGSGPLSYEQYF. The chain joins TRBV6-2 or TRBV6-3 to TRBJ2-7; D is ambiguous. Germline V gives CDR1 MNHEY, CDR2 SVGEGT. Trimming left V 2 bases short and J 1 base short, with 24 bases between. The CDR3 contains 19 residues.